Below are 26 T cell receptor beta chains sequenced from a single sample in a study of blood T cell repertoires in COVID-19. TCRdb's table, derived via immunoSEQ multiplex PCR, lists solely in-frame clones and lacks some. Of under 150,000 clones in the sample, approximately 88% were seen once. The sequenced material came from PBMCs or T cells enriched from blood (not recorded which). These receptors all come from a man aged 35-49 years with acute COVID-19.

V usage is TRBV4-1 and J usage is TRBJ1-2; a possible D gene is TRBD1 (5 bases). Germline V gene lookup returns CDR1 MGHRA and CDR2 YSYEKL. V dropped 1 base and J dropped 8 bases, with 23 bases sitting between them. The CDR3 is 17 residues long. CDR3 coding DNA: TGCGCCAGCAGCCAAGTAGGGCAGGGCCCTAAGGAGTGGGGCTACACCTTC. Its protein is CASSQVGQGPKEWGYTF.

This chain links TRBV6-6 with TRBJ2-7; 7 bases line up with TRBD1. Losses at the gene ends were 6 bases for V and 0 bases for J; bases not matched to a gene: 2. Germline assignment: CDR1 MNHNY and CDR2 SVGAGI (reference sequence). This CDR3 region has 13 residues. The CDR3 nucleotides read TGTGCCAGCAGGACAGGGAGCTCCTACGAGCAGTACTTC. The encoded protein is CASRTGSSYEQYF.

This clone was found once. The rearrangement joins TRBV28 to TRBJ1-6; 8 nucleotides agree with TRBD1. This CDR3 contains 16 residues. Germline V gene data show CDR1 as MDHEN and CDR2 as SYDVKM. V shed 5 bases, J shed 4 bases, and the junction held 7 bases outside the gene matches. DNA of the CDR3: TGTGCCAGCAGTCCGACAGGGGCCCCATATAATTCACCCCTCCACTTT. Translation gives CASSPTGAPYNSPLHF.

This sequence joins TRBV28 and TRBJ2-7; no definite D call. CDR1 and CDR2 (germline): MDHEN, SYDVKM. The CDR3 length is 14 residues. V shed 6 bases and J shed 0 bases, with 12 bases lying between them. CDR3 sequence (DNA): TGTGCCAGCAGGGGCGAATTTAGCTCCTACGAGCAGTACTTC. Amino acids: CASRGEFSSYEQYF. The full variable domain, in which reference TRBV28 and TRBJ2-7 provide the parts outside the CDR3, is DVKVTQSSRYLVKRTGEKVFLECVQDMDHENMFWYRQDPGLGLRLIYFSYDVKMKEKGDIPEGYSVSREKKERFSLILESASTNQTSMYLCASRGEFSSYEQYFGPGTRLTVT.

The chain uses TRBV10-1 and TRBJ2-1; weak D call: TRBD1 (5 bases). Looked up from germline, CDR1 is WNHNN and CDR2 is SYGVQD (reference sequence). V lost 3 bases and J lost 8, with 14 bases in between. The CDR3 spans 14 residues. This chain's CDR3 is CASSEWTIPHEQFF. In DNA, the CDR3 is TGCGCCAGCAGTGAATGGACAATTCCCCATGAGCAGTTCTTC.

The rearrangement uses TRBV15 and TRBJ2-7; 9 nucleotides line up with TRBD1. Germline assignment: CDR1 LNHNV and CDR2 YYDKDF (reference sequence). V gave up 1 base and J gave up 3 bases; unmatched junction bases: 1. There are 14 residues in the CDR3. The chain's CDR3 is CATSRAGQGYEQYF. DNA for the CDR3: TGTGCCACCAGCAGAGCGGGACAGGGCTACGAGCAGTACTTC.

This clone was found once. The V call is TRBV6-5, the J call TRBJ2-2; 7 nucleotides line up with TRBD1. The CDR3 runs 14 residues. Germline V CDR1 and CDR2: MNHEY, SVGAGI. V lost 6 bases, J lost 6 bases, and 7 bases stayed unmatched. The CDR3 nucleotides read TGTGCCAGCAGACAGACAGGGAGCGCCGGGGAGCTGTTTTTT. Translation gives CASRQTGSAGELFF.

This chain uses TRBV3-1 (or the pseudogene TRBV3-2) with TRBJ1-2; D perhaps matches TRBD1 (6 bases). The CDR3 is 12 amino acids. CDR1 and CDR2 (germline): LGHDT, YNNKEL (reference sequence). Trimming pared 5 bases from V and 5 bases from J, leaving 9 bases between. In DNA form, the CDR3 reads TGTGCCAGCAGCACACAGGGATATGGCTACACCTTC. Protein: CASSTQGYGYTF.

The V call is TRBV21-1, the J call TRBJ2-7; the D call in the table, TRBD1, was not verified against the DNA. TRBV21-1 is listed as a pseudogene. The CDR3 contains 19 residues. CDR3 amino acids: CASSKEDRGQTILSYEQYF. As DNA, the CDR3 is TGTGCCAGCAGCAAGGAGGACAGGGGGCAAACAATCCTCTCCTACGAGCAGTACTTC.

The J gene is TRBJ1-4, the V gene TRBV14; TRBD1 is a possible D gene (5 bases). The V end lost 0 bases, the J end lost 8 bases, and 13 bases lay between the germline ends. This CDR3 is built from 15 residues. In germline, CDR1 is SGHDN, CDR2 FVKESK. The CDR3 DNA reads TGTGCCAGCAGCCAAGATGCGGGGCCCGGGGAAAAACTGTTTTTT. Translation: CASSQDAGPGEKLFF.

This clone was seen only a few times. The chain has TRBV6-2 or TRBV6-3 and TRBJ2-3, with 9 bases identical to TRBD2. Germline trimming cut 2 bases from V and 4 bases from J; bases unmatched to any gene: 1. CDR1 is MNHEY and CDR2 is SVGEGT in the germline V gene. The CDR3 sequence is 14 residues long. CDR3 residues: CASSYGGGADTQYF. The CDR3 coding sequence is TGTGCCAGCAGTTACGGCGGGGGGGCAGATACGCAGTATTTT.

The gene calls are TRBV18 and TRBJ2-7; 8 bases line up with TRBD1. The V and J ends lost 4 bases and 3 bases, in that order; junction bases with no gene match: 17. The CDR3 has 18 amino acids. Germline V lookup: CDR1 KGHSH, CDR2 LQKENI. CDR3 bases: TGTGCCAGCTCACACGGGCGACAGGGGTCACAAGTCGTCTACGAGCAGTACTTC. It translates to CASSHGRQGSQVVYEQYF.

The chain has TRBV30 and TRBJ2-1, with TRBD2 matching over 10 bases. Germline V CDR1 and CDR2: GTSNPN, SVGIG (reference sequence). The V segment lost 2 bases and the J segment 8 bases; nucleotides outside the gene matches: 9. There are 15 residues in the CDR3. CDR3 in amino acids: CAWSNWGLASDEQFF. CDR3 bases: TGTGCCTGGAGTAATTGGGGACTAGCGTCGGATGAGCAGTTCTTC. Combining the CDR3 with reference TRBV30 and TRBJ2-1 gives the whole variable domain SQTIHQWPATLVQPVGSPLSLECTVEGTSNPNLYWYRQAAGRGLQLLFYSVGIGQISSEVPQNLSASRPQDRQFILSSKKLLLSDSGFYLCAWSNWGLASDEQFFGPGTRLTVL.

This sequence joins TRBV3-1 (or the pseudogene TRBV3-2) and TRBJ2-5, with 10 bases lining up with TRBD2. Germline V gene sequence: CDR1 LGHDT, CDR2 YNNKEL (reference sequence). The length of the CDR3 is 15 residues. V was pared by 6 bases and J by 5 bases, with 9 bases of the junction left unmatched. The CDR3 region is CASSKRTSGWETQYF. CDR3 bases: TGTGCCAGCAGTAAAAGGACTAGCGGTTGGGAGACCCAGTACTTC.

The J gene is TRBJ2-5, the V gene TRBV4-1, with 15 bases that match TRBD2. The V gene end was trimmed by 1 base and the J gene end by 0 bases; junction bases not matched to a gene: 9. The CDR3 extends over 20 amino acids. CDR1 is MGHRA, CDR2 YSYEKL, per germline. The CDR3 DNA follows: TGCGCCAGCAGCCAAGTCCTCGGGACTAGCGGGAGGTGGAACCAAGAGACCCAGTACTTC. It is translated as CASSQVLGTSGRWNQETQYF.

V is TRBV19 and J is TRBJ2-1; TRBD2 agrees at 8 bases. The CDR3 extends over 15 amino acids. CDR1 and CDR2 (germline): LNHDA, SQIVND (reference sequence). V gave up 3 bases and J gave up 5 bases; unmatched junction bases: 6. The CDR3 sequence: CASSMSSGSHNEQFF. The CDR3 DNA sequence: TGTGCCAGTAGTATGTCCAGCGGGAGCCACAATGAGCAGTTCTTC.

Here the CDR3 DNA reads TGTGCCAGCAGTCCCAATCGAGTTCGGCAGTTCTTC. Amino acid sequence: CASSPNRVRQFF. The rearrangement uses TRBV27 and TRBJ2-1, with no clear D. V was cut by 5 bases and J by 12 bases, with 14 bases left in between. CDR3 length equals 12 residues. Germline V gene sequence: CDR1 MNHEY, CDR2 SMNVEV (reference sequence).

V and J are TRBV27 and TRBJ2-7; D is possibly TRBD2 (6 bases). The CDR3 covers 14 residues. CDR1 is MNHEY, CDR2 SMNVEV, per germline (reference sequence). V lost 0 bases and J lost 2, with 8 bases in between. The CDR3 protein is CASSLSGGTYEQYF. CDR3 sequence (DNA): TGTGCCAGCAGTTTATCGGGGGGTACCTACGAGCAGTACTTC.

The CDR3 protein is CASAGTANTGELFF. CDR3 bases: TGTGCCAGTGCCGGGACAGCGAACACCGGGGAGCTGTTTTTT. The genes are TRBV28 and TRBJ2-2, with 7 bases identical to TRBD1. Germline CDR1 MDHEN, CDR2 SYDVKM. V lost 9 bases to trimming and J lost 0 bases; unmatched junction nucleotides: 4. The CDR3 runs to 14 residues. The full variable domain, its missing parts supplied by reference TRBV28 and TRBJ2-2, is DVKVTQSSRYLVKRTGEKVFLECVQDMDHENMFWYRQDPGLGLRLIYFSYDVKMKEKGDIPEGYSVSREKKERFSLILESASTNQTSMYLCASAGTANTGELFFGEGSRLTVL.

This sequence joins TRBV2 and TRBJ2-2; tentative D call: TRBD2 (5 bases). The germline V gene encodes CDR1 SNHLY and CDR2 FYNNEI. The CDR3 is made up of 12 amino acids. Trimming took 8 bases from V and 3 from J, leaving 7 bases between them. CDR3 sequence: CASSGYTGELFF. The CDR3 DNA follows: TGTGCCAGCTCGGGATACACCGGGGAGCTGTTTTTT.

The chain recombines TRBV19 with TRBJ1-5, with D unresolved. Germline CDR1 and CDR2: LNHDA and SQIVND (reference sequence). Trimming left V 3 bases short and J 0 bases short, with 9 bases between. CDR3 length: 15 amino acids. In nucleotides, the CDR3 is TGTGCCAGTAGTATTTCGAGTATTAGCAATCAGCCCCAGCATTTT. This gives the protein CASSISSISNQPQHF. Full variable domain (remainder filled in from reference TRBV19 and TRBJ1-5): DGGITQSPKYLFRKEGQNVTLSCEQNLNHDAMYWYRQDPGQGLRLIYYSQIVNDFQKGDIAEGYSVSREKKESFPLTVTSAQKNPTAFYLCASSISSISNQPQHFGDGTRLSIL.

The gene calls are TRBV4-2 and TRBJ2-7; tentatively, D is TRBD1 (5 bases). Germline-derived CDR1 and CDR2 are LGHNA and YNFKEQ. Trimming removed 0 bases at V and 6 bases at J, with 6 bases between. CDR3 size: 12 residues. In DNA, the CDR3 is TGTGCCAGCAGCCAAGAAAGGGGCGAGCAGTACTTC. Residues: CASSQERGEQYF.

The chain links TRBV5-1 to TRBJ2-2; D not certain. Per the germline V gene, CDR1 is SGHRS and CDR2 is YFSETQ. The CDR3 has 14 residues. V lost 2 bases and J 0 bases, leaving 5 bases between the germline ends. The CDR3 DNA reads TGCGCCAGCAGCTTACCAGCGAACACCGGGGAGCTGTTTTTT. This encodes CASSLPANTGELFF.

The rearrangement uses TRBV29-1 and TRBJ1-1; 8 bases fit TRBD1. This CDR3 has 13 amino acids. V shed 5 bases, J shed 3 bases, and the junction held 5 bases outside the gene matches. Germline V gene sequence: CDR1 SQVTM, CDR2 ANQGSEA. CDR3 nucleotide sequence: TGCAGCGTTTGGACAGGGAAGGACACTGAAGCTTTCTTT. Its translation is CSVWTGKDTEAFF. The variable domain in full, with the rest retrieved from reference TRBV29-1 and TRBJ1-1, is SAVISQKPSRDICQRGTSLTIQCQVDSQVTMMFWYRQQPGQSLTLIATANQGSEATYESGFVIDKFPISRPNLTFSTLTVSNMSPEDSSIYLCSVWTGKDTEAFFGQGTRLTVV.

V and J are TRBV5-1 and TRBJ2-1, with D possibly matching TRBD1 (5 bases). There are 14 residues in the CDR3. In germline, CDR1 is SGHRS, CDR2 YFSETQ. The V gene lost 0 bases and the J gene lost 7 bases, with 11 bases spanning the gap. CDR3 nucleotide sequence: TGCGCCAGCAGCTTGGTGCCAGGGTCAAATGAGCAGTTCTTC. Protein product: CASSLVPGSNEQFF. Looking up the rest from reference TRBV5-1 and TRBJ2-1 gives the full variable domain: KAGVTQTPRYLIKTRGQQVTLSCSPISGHRSVSWYQQTPGQGLQFLFEYFSETQRNKGNFPGRFSGRQFSNSRSEMNVSTLELGDSALYLCASSLVPGSNEQFFGPGTRLTVL.

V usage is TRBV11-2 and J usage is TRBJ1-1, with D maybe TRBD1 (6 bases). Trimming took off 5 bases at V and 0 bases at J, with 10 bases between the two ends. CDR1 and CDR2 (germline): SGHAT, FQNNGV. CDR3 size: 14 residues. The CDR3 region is CASSPQGVNTEAFF. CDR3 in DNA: TGTGCCAGCAGCCCACAGGGAGTGAACACTGAAGCTTTCTTT.